This is a list of T cell receptor beta chains from one sample in a study of blood T cell repertoires in COVID-19. Clones were sequenced by immunoSEQ multiplex PCR, and TCRdb holds only the in-frame ones, with some missing. The table shows 300,000 to 400,000 clones, with around 91% occurring only once. The specimen was PBMCs or T cells enriched from blood (not recorded which). The source of these receptors is a man aged 18-30 years who had recovered from COVID-19. The CDR3 runs from the conserved cysteine through the conserved F or W. D genes are given only for firm matches. Not every row has a clone size; where given, it reads once, few, many or a size class.

D gene	V gene	J gene	clone size	CDR3 DNA	CDR3 protein
.	TRBV2	TRBJ2-5	.	TGTGCCAGCAGTGAAGGCCGGTCGGGAGCCCCTCAAGAGACCCAGTACTTC	CASSEGRSGAPQETQYF
TRBD1	TRBV13	TRBJ2-3	once	TGTGCCAGCAACCTATACACTCGGGACAGACCCACAGATACGCAGTATTTT	CASNLYTRDRPTDTQYF
.	TRBV5-1	TRBJ1-1	.	TGCGCCAGCAGCTCTCCGGGTGGCACTGAAGCTTTCTTT	CASSSPGGTEAFF
TRBD1	TRBV3-1/TRBV3-2	TRBJ1-1	once	TGTGCCAGCAGCCAAAAGACAGGGGGGCCTGAAGCTTTCTTT	CASSQKTGGPEAFF
TRBD2	TRBV18	TRBJ2-2	.	TGTGCCAGCTCACCGGTCCCCTATTTGACAGGCAAAGACAGGACTAGCGCACACGGGGAGCTGTTTTTT	CASSPVPYLTGKDRTSAHGELFF
.	TRBV18	TRBJ1-2	.	TGTGCCAGCTCACCTGGACACTTCTATGGCTACACCTTC	CASSPGHFYGYTF
.	TRBV30	TRBJ1-1	.	TGTGCCTGGAGTCCCCAACGGGAAGCTTTCTTT	CAWSPQREAFF
.	TRBV7-5	TRBJ2-7	once	TGTGTCAGAAGCGCGACAGGGAGCTCCTACGAGCAGTACTTC	CVRSATGSSYEQYF
.	TRBV5-5	TRBJ2-3	.	TGTGCCAGCCAACGCGGGGCTAGCACAGATACGCAGTATTTT	CASQRGASTDTQYF
TRBD1	TRBV30	TRBJ2-3	.	TGTGCCTGGGAGGCCACTCGAAGGGGGCCATACACAGATACGCAGTATTTT	CAWEATRRGPYTDTQYF
TRBD1	TRBV30	TRBJ2-7	.	TGTGCCTGGGCGGGACAGGGGACTTCCTACGAGCAGTACTTC	CAWAGQGTSYEQYF
TRBD2	TRBV9	TRBJ2-5	.	TGTGCCAGCAGCTTGACTAGCGGGAGGGTGGAGACCCAGTACTTC	CASSLTSGRVETQYF
TRBD1	TRBV24-1	TRBJ1-5	few	TGTGCCACCAGTGATAGCAAGGGGGCTTATAGCAATCAGCCCCAGCATTTT	CATSDSKGAYSNQPQHF
.	TRBV19	TRBJ2-5	.	TGTGCCAGCGGCCCCGGGGGTCTACGTTGGGCCCAGTACTTC	CASGPGGLRWAQYF
TRBD1	TRBV7-9	TRBJ2-7	.	TGTGCCAGCAGCTTTGGACAGGGCCCTTACGAGCAGTACTTC	CASSFGQGPYEQYF
TRBD2	TRBV11-3	TRBJ2-1	.	TGTGCCAGCAGCTTAGATCAAGCGGGAGAATCCTACAATGAGCAGTTCTTC	CASSLDQAGESYNEQFF
.	TRBV7-9	TRBJ1-2	once	TGTGCCAGCAGCTTAGTGGACAACGGCTACACCTTC	CASSLVDNGYTF